The present T cell receptor (beta chain) was sequenced within a study of T cell responses to AZD1222 COVID-19 vaccine. Findings and limits, study-wide: After two AZD1222 doses, spike-specific TCR breadth and depth rose versus day 0. In the spike-specific TCR repertoire, nearly half reportedly target unmutated variant regions. After the peak T cell response, and only then, were repertoires sampled. White British donors predominated, females outnumbered males, and clonal diversity was possibly underestimated.

The CDR3 covers 14 residues. Trimming stripped 5 bases from V and 4 bases from J, with 14 bases between. The germline gives CDR1 MNHEY, CDR2 SVGAGI. Profiling relied on immunoSEQ multiplex PCR, and the TCRdb table lists in-frame clones only, not all of them. The table records approximately 97,000 clones, approximately 91% of them present only once. A word on this clone: Its antigen is not known.

This TCR was recovered from an adult in good health. Source: peripheral blood, taken on day 0 of AZD1222 vaccination. The chain links TRBV6-5 to TRBJ1-1; the D is unclear. The CDR3 protein is CASSREGPGTEAFF. The CDR3 nucleotides read TGTGCCAGCAGTAGGGAAGGGCCCGGCACTGAAGCTTTCTTT.